A selection of T cell receptor beta chains follows, all from one sample in a study of cytomegalovirus exposure and HLA in healthy donors. Profiled with immunoSEQ multiplex PCR; TCRdb holds only in-frame clones, not every one. The sample has around 160,000 clones, over 60% seen once; the top ten hold 11% to 15%. The material sequenced was PBMCs. These receptors all come from a man aged 50-60 years in good health and CMV-seropositive. The CDR3 runs from the conserved cysteine through the conserved F or W. The D gene is left open where the match is weak. The listing skips clone size in some rows; elsewhere it reads once, few, many or a size class.

TRBJ1-2,once,TRBV19,TRBD1,CASSFQPPGQGDGYTF,TGTGCCAGTAGTTTTCAACCACCGGGACAGGGTGATGGCTACACCTTC
TRBJ1-1,.,TRBV7-9,TRBD1,CSSSPKLRDRSRNTEAFF,TGTTCCAGCAGCCCGAAGCTCCGGGACAGAAGCCGGAACACTGAAGCTTTCTTT
TRBJ1-1,.,TRBV25-1,TRBD1,CATARQGGTEAFF,TGTGCCACGGCTCGACAGGGGGGCACTGAAGCTTTCTTT
TRBJ1-1,.,TRBV5-5,.,CASSLVGEEVAFF,TGTGCCAGCAGCTTGGTCGGGGAGGAGGTAGCTTTCTTT
TRBJ2-7,.,TRBV18,.,CASSPTAETYEQYF,TGTGCCAGCTCACCAACAGCGGAAACCTACGAGCAGTACTTC
TRBJ1-4,.,TRBV4-3,TRBD1,CASSQEPPGQGVLRDEKLFF,TGCGCCAGCAGCCAAGAACCCCCGGGACAGGGGGTTCTGAGGGATGAAAAACTGTTTTTT
TRBJ1-2,.,TRBV7-6,.,CASSLARGPGHYGYTF,TGTGCCAGCAGCTTAGCGCGGGGGCCCGGACACTATGGCTACACCTTC
TRBJ2-3,.,TRBV7-6,TRBD2,CASSLRSGAGRTDTQYF,TGTGCCAGCAGCTTACGAAGCGGGGCGGGTCGCACAGATACGCAGTATTTT
TRBJ2-2,.,TRBV27,.,CASSYGASNTGELFF,TGTGCCAGCAGTTATGGGGCGTCGAACACCGGGGAGCTGTTTTTT
TRBJ1-6,.,TRBV5-1,TRBD1,CASSSQGGDSPLHF,TGCGCCAGCAGCTCCCAGGGGGGAGATTCACCCCTCCACTTT
TRBJ1-2,once,TRBV28,TRBD1,CASFQGQGRGYTF,TGTGCCAGCTTCCAGGGACAGGGACGTGGCTACACCTTC
TRBJ2-1,.,TRBV7-9,TRBD2,CASSSGASGGTYNEQFF,TGTGCCAGCAGCTCCGGGGCTAGCGGGGGGACTTACAATGAGCAGTTCTTC
TRBJ1-1,few,TRBV10-3,.,CAISDTGEAFF,TGTGCCATCAGCGACACAGGTGAAGCTTTCTTT
TRBJ1-2,.,TRBV7-9,TRBD1,CASSPQGRVDGYTF,TGTGCCAGCAGCCCACAGGGGCGCGTTGATGGCTACACCTTC
TRBJ2-4,.,TRBV14,TRBD1,CASSLQTGAGNIQYF,TGTGCCAGCAGCCTCCAGACAGGGGCCGGAAACATTCAGTACTTC
TRBJ1-6,.,TRBV14,.,CASSQWRDSPLHF,TGTGCCAGCAGCCAATGGAGAGATTCACCCCTCCACTTT
TRBJ2-3,.,TRBV29-1,TRBD1,CSMDRGNTDTQYF,TGCAGCATGGACAGGGGCAACACAGATACGCAGTATTTT
TRBJ2-2,few,TRBV6-1,TRBD2,CATTRSSGNTGELFF,TGTGCCACCACACGCTCTAGCGGCAACACCGGGGAGCTGTTTTTT
TRBJ1-2,.,TRBV16,TRBD1,CASSQPTGEYGYTF,TGTGCCAGCAGCCAACCGACAGGGGAGTATGGCTACACCTTC
TRBJ2-7,.,TRBV28,TRBD1,CASMDRARYEQYF,TGTGCCAGCATGGACAGGGCTAGGTACGAGCAGTACTTC
TRBJ2-2,.,TRBV19,.,CASSILAENTGELFF,TGTGCCAGTAGTATACTAGCAGAGAACACCGGGGAGCTGTTTTTT
TRBJ1-2,.,TRBV6-6,.,CASSPRQSYGYTF,TGTGCCAGCAGCCCTCGACAGAGCTATGGCTACACCTTC
TRBJ1-5,.,TRBV28,.,CASSLYYLGQTYSNQPQHF,TGTGCCAGCAGTTTATACTATTTGGGACAAACTTATAGCAATCAGCCCCAGCATTTT
TRBJ2-7,.,TRBV10-3,.,CAISESLSGEQYF,TGTGCCATCAGTGAGTCCTTATCGGGGGAGCAGTACTTC
TRBJ1-1,.,TRBV7-6,TRBD1,CASSSRGPAYTEAFF,TGTGCCAGCAGCTCAAGGGGGCCTGCGTACACTGAAGCTTTCTTT
TRBJ2-5,.,TRBV2,TRBD2,CASSEALQGLAGARLQTQYF,TGTGCCAGCAGTGAAGCGCTTCAGGGACTAGCGGGGGCCCGGCTGCAGACCCAGTACTTC
TRBJ1-1,.,TRBV19,.,CASSIGAGRNTERGF,TGTGCCAGTAGTATTGGGGCCGGACGGAACACAGAACGTGGCTTT
TRBJ2-4,.,TRBV4-1,TRBD1,CASSHQSAGTGKVKNIQYF,TGCGCCAGCAGCCATCAATCCGCCGGGACAGGGAAGGTCAAAAACATTCAGTACTTC
TRBJ1-3,.,TRBV5-1,.,CASRDGGGSGNTIYF,TGCGCCAGCAGGGACGGGGGAGGCTCTGGAAACACCATATATTTT